The T cell receptor beta chain described here comes from a study of shared clonotypes between healthy human individuals. In the original processing: Junction-only immunoSEQ data arrived without quality scores, meaning filtering differed. Measured with immunoSEQ multiplex PCR; TCRdb has only the in-frame clones, and not every one. The V and J calls and clone size are taken from that table; D and trimming were inferred from the DNA. The sample includes 2,500,000 or so clones, around nine tenths of them seen just once. V trimming: 1 base; J trimming: 0 bases; junction bases outside the gene matches: 2. Germline CDR1 is MGHRA and CDR2 is YSYEKL. The CDR3 length is 17 residues.

The TCR comes from a man aged 18 to 29 in good health. The sample comprised naive CD4+ T cells sorted from blood. Subset specified: CD45RA+ positively selected. This sequence joins TRBV4-1 and TRBJ2-6; TRBD1 agrees at 8 bases. The CDR3: CASSQGDRSSGANVLTF. CDR3 coding DNA: TGCGCCAGCAGCCAAGGGGACAGGAGCTCTGGGGCCAACGTCCTGACTTTC.